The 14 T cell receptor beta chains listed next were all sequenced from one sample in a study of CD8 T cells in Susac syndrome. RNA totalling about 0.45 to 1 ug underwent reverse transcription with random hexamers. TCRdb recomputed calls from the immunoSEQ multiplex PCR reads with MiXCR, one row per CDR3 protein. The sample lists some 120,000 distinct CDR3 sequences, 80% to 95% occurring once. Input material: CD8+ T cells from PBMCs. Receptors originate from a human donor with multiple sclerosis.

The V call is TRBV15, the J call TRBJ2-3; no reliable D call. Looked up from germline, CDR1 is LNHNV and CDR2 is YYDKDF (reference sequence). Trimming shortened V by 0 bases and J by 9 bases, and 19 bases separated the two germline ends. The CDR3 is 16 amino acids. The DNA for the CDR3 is TGTGCCACCAGCAGAGATGTAGGGTACAGATACCAAACGCAGTATTTT. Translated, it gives CATSRDVGYRYQTQYF.

The CDR3 spells CSARDRQGPYEQYV. CDR3 sequence (DNA): TGCAGTGCTAGAGACCGGCAGGGACCATACGAGCAGTACGTC. The chain couples TRBV20-1 to TRBJ2-7; D is perhaps TRBD1 or TRBD2 (5 bases each). Per germline, CDR1 DFQATT and CDR2 SNEGSKA (reference sequence). V was cut by 0 bases and J by 4 bases, with 13 bases left in between. This CDR3 is 14 amino acids long.

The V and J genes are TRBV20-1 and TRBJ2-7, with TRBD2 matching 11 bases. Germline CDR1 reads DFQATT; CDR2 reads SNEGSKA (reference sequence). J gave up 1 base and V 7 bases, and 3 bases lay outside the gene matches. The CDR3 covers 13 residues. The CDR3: CSVSGGGSYEQYF. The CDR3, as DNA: TGCAGTGTTAGCGGGGGGGGGTCCTACGAGCAGTACTTC.

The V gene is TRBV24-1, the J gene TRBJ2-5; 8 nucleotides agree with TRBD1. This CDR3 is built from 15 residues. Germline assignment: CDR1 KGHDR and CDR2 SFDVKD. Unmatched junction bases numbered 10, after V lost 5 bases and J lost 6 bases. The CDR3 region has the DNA TGTGCCACCAGTGTCGGACAGGGATCCGCGAAGACCCAGTACTTC. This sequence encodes CATSVGQGSAKTQYF.

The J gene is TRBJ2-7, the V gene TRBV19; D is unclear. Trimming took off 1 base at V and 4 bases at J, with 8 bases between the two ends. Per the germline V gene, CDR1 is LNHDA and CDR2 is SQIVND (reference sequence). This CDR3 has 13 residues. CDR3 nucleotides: TGTGCCAGTAGTATAGGGCGGCTTTACGAGCAGTACTTC. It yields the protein CASSIGRLYEQYF.

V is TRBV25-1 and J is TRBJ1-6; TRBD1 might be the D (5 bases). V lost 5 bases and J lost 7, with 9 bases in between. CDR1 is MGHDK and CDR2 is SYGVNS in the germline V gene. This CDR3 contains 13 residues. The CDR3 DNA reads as TGTGCCAGCAGTCAGGGAATCAATTCACCCCTCCACTTT. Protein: CASSQGINSPLHF.

CDR3 coding DNA: TGTGCCTGGAGCCCGGGACGGGGGACCACTGAAGCTTTCTTT. Translating gives CAWSPGRGTTEAFF. V and J are TRBV30 and TRBJ1-1; weak D call: TRBD1 (5 bases). There are 14 residues in the CDR3. Between the trimmed V and J ends, which lost 3 bases and 4 bases, there was a span of 15 bases. The germline CDR1 and CDR2 sequences are GTSNPN and SVGIG (reference sequence).

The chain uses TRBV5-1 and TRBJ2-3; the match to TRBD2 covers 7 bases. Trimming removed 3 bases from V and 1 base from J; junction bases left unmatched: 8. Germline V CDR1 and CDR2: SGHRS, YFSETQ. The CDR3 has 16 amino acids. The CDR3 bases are TGCGCCAGCAGCTCCCTCGGACTAGTGGGCACAGATACGCAGTATTTT. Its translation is CASSSLGLVGTDTQYF. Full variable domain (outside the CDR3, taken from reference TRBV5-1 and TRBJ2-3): KAGVTQTPRYLIKTRGQQVTLSCSPISGHRSVSWYQQTPGQGLQFLFEYFSETQRNKGNFPGRFSGRQFSNSRSEMNVSTLELGDSALYLCASSSLGLVGTDTQYFGPGTRLTVL.

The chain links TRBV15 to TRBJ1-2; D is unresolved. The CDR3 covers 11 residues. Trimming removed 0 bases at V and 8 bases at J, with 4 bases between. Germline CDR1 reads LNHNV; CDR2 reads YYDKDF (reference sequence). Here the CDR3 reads CATSRDGGYTF. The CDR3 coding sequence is TGTGCCACCAGCAGAGACGGAGGCTACACCTTC.

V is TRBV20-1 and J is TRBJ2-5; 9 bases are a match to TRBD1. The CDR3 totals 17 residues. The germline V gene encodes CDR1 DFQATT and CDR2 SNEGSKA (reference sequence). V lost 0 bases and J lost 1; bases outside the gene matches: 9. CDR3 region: CSARDDRGITGQETQYF. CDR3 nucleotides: TGCAGTGCTAGAGATGACAGGGGGATTACCGGCCAAGAGACCCAGTACTTC.

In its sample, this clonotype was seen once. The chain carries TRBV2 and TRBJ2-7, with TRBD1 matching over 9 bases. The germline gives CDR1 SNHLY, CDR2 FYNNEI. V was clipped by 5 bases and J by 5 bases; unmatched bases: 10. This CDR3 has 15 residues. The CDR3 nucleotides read TGTGCCAGCAGTACCACAGGGGGCCGAGCTCACGAGCAGTACGTC. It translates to CASSTTGGRAHEQYV.

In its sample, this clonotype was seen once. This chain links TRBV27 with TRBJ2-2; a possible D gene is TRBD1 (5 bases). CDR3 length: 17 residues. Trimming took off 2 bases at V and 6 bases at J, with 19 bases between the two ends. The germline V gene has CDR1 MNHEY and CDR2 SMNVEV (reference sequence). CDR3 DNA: TGTGCCAGCAGTTTAAGGATCGGGCAGGGATGGGCCGGGGAGCTGTTTTTT. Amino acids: CASSLRIGQGWAGELFF.

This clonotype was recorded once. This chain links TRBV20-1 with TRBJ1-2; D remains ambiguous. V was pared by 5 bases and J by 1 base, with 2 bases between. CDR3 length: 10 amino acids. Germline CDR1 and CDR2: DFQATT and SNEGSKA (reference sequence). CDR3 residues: CSAYNYGYTF. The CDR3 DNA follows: TGCAGTGCTTATAACTATGGCTACACCTTC.

CDR3 in amino acids: CASSPAGGPNTGELFF. Written as DNA, the CDR3 is TGTGCCAGCAGCCCAGCAGGGGGCCCGAACACCGGGGAGCTGTTTTTT. The rearrangement joins TRBV7-9 to TRBJ2-2; 8 bases agree with TRBD1. Germline CDR1 is SEHNR and CDR2 is FQNEAQ (reference sequence). J was trimmed by 0 bases and V by 5 bases; bases with no gene match: 5. The CDR3 extends over 16 amino acids.